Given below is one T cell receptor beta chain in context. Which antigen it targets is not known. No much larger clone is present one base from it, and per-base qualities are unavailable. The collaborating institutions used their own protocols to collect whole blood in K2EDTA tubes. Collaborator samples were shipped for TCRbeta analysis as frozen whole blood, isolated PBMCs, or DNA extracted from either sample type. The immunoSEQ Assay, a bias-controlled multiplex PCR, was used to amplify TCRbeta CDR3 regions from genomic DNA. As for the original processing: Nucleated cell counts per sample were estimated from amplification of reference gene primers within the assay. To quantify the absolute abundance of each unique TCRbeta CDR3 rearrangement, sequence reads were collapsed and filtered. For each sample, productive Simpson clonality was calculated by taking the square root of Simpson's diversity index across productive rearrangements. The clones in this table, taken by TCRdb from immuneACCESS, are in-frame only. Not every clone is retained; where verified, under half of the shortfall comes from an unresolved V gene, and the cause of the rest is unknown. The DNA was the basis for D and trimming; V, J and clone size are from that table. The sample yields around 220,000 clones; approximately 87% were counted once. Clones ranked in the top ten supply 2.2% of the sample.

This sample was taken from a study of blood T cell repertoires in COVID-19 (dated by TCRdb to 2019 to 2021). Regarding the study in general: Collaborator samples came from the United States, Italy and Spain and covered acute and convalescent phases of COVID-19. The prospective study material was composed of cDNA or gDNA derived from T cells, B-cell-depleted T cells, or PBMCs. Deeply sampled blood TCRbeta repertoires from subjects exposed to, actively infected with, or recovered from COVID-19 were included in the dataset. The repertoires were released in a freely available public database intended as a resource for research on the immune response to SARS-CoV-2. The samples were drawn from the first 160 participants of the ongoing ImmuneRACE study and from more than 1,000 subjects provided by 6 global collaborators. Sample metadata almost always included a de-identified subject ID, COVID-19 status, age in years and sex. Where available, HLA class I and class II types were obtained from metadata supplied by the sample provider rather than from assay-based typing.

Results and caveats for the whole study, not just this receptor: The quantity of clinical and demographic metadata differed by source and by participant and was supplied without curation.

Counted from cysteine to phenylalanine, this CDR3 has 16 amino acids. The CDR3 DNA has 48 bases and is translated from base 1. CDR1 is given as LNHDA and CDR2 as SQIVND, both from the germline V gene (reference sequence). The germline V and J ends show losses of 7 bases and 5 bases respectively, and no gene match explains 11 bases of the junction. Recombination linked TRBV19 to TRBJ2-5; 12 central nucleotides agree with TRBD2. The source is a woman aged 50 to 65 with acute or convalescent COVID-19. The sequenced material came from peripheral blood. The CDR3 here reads CASTQGGLAGTETQYF. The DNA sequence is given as TGTGCCAGTACCCAGGGTGGACTAGCGGGGACCGAGACCCAGTACTTC.